Following are 13 T cell receptor beta chains from one sample sequenced in a study of blood T cell repertoires in COVID-19. The repertoire was sequenced with immunoSEQ multiplex PCR; TCRdb's copy has only in-frame clones and lacks some. The data show more than 200,000 clones, with around 87% seen just once and approximately 1.7% held by the top ten. Sequencing input: PBMCs or T cells enriched from blood (not recorded which). These TCRs come from a woman aged 45-60 years who had recovered from COVID-19.

The V call is TRBV5-1, the J call TRBJ1-3; D call uncertain. The CDR3 totals 15 residues. Germline lookup yields CDR1 SGHRS and CDR2 YFSETQ. The V and J ends lost 0 bases and 0 bases respectively, with 7 bases between them. The CDR3, as DNA: TGCGCCAGCAGCTTGGGCGGAATCTCTGGAAACACCATATATTTT. Translated: CASSLGGISGNTIYF.

The V gene is TRBV7-9, the J gene TRBJ2-7; 7 bases agree with TRBD2. Germline loops: CDR1 SEHNR, CDR2 FQNEAQ (reference sequence). This CDR3 is built from 15 residues. The V gene end was trimmed by 5 bases and the J gene end by 6 bases; junction bases not matched to a gene: 13. The CDR3 region is CASSLGTGGFLEQYF. In nucleotides, the CDR3 is TGTGCCAGCAGCCTTGGTACGGGAGGATTCCTCGAGCAGTACTTC.

This chain uses TRBV28 with TRBJ2-7; the match to TRBD1 covers 7 bases. CDR3 size: 17 residues. The V segment lost 8 bases and the J segment 6 bases; nucleotides outside the gene matches: 22. Germline-derived CDR1 and CDR2 are MDHEN and SYDVKM. The CDR3 sequence: CASSISGGPQANREQYF. CDR3 DNA: TGTGCCAGCTCGATTTCAGGGGGACCCCAAGCCAATCGCGAGCAGTACTTC.

This sequence joins TRBV10-3 and TRBJ1-2; no firm D call. V lost 2 bases to trimming and J lost 7 bases, with 8 bases between them. The germline gives CDR1 ENHRY, CDR2 SYGVKD. This CDR3 is built from 12 residues. CDR3 in DNA: TGTGCCATCAGTGAGGGGCCAGTTGGCTACACCTTC. Its translation is CAISEGPVGYTF.

V gene TRBV30 combines with J gene TRBJ2-2, with D maybe TRBD2 (6 bases). The ends were cut back, 5 bases at V and 0 bases at J, with 10 bases in the middle. CDR1 GTSNPN and CDR2 SVGIG come from the germline V gene (reference sequence). CDR3 size: 14 residues. The DNA of the CDR3 is TGTGCCTGGGAGGAGGGCTCGAACACCGGGGAGCTGTTTTTT. Translation: CAWEEGSNTGELFF. The full variable domain, in which reference TRBV30 and TRBJ2-2 provide the parts outside the CDR3, is SQTIHQWPATLVQPVGSPLSLECTVEGTSNPNLYWYRQAAGRGLQLLFYSVGIGQISSEVPQNLSASRPQDRQFILSSKKLLLSDSGFYLCAWEEGSNTGELFFGEGSRLTVL.

This clone was counted once. V is TRBV18 and J is TRBJ2-2, with TRBD1 matching 8 bases. The germline gives CDR1 KGHSH, CDR2 LQKENI. The length of the CDR3 is 16 residues. With 4 bases clipped from V and 0 bases from J, the junction kept 4 bases outside the gene matches. The CDR3 here is CASSLTGQANTGELFF. For the CDR3, the DNA is TGTGCCAGCTCACTTACGGGACAGGCGAACACCGGGGAGCTGTTTTTT.

The chain uses TRBV30 and TRBJ2-5; the match to TRBD2 covers 9 bases. With V trimmed by 8 bases and J by 1 base, 14 bases remained unmatched. The CDR3 is 16 amino acids. Germline V gene data show CDR1 as GTSNPN and CDR2 as SVGIG (reference sequence). The CDR3 bases are TGTGCCCTCGTCCCCCATAGCGGGAGAAGCCAAGAGACCCAGTACTTC. Amino acids: CALVPHSGRSQETQYF.

The rearrangement joins TRBV10-2 to TRBJ2-7, with 8 bases that match TRBD1. The J segment lost 6 bases and the V segment lost 6 bases, leaving 7 bases of the junction unmatched. The CDR3 extends over 13 amino acids. CDR1 and CDR2 (germline): WSHSY, SAAADI. The CDR3 DNA follows: TGCGCCAGCAGCTCAGGACAGGGTCTCGAGCAGTACTTC. Encoded protein: CASSSGQGLEQYF.

V and J are TRBV1 and TRBJ2-7; the table calls TRBD2, which could not be checked here. TRBV1 counts as a pseudogene. The CDR3 is made up of 13 amino acids. In nucleotides, the CDR3 is TGCACCAGCAGCACGGGAGGTTCCTACGAGCAGTACTTC. Its protein product is CTSSTGGSYEQYF.

The rearrangement joins TRBV28 to TRBJ1-2; tentative D call: TRBD1 (6 bases). The CDR3 length is 17 residues. V lost 5 bases and J lost 5, with 24 bases in between. The germline V gene encodes CDR1 MDHEN and CDR2 SYDVKM. As DNA, the CDR3 is TGTGCCAGCAGTCCCCGACAGGCGCCCCACTTCGGGTATGGCTACACCTTC. Protein product: CASSPRQAPHFGYGYTF.

This clone was detected only once. The chain combines TRBV7-9 with TRBJ2-7, with a possible D match to TRBD1 (6 bases). The CDR3 is made up of 15 amino acids. Germline V gene sequence: CDR1 SEHNR, CDR2 FQNEAQ (reference sequence). V lost 4 bases and J 2 bases, leaving 15 bases between the germline ends. Here the CDR3 reads CASSSGTTFTYEQYF. The CDR3 nucleotides read TGTGCCAGCAGCTCCGGGACAACGTTTACCTACGAGCAGTACTTC.

The chain employs TRBV28 and TRBJ2-1, with 7 nucleotides matching TRBD2. The V and J ends lost 10 bases and 4 bases, in that order; junction bases with no gene match: 10. This CDR3 is built from 14 residues. Germline V gene sequence: CDR1 MDHEN, CDR2 SYDVKM. CDR3 bases: TGTGCCACCAGGCTAGCGGAGGGGTACAATGAGCAGTTCTTC. It encodes CATRLAEGYNEQFF.

This chain uses TRBV7-3 with TRBJ2-2; 9 bases match TRBD2. V lost 0 bases and J lost 6; bases outside the gene matches: 2. This CDR3 has 15 residues. Germline values: CDR1 SGHTA, CDR2 FQGTGA. CDR3 sequence reads: CASSLTSGSSGELFF. CDR3 DNA sequence: TGTGCCAGCAGCTTAACTAGCGGGAGCTCCGGGGAGCTGTTTTTT.